These 8 T cell receptor beta chains were all obtained from the same sample, sequenced in a study of identical twins. TCRdb analysed the 5' RACE reads with MiXCR anew, one entry per CDR3 protein. The table records hundreds of thousands of distinct CDR3 sequences, 8.6% of them present only once. These data were likewise used in another study, on yellow fever vaccine responses in identical twins.

The specimen sequenced was PBMCs. The receptors were sampled from a young woman in good health.

This clonotype was counted ten times or more. The V call is TRBV10-3, the J call TRBJ1-1; no firm D call. CDR3 length: 14 residues. CDR1 ENHRY and CDR2 SYGVKD come from the germline V gene. Trimming removed 3 bases at V and 4 bases at J, with 12 bases between. The CDR3 reads CAISDFFRGTEAFF. CDR3 sequence (DNA): TGTGCCATCAGTGACTTTTTCCGGGGCACTGAAGCTTTCTTT.

This clonotype was seen at least ten times. The chain carries TRBV15 and TRBJ1-2, with D uncertain. CDR1 and CDR2 (germline): LNHNV, YYDKDF (reference sequence). CDR3 length: 12 residues. With 0 bases removed from V and 3 bases from J, the gap between germline ends came to 2 bases. In nucleotides, the CDR3 is TGTGCCACCAGCAGAGACGACTATGGCTACACCTTC. This codes for CATSRDDYGYTF.

This clonotype occurred a few times. The V and J genes are TRBV19 and TRBJ2-2; D is possibly TRBD1 (5 bases). Trimming cost V 2 bases and J 6 bases, with 10 bases left between them. Looked up from germline, CDR1 is LNHDA and CDR2 is SQIVND (reference sequence). This CDR3 is 14 amino acids long. CDR3 in DNA: TGTGCCAGTAGTATAATGGCAGGGTCCGGGGAGCTGTTTTTT. It is translated as CASSIMAGSGELFF.

The sample holds a few counts of this clonotype. This chain connects TRBV6-2 or TRBV6-3 to TRBJ2-3; 7 nucleotides line up with TRBD2. CDR3 size: 13 residues. Losses at the gene ends were 8 bases for V and 3 bases for J; bases not matched to a gene: 5. The germline gives CDR1 MNHEY, CDR2 SVGEGT. The CDR3 bases are TGTGCCAGCGGAAATAGCGGGACAGATACGCAGTATTTT. It yields the protein CASGNSGTDTQYF.

The chain combines TRBV7-9 with TRBJ2-7; D perhaps matches TRBD1 (5 bases). V was trimmed by 5 bases and J by 2 bases, leaving 13 bases between them. This CDR3 has 14 residues. Germline CDR1 and CDR2: SEHNR and FQNEAQ (reference sequence). CDR3 protein: CASSRGQETYEQYF. For the CDR3, the DNA is TGTGCCAGCAGCCGAGGACAAGAAACCTACGAGCAGTACTTC.

The chain has TRBV20-1 and TRBJ1-2, with a tentative D call TRBD1 (5 bases). The V gene's germline CDR1 is DFQATT and CDR2 SNEGSKA (reference sequence). V was clipped by 8 bases and J by 4 bases, with 14 bases between them. The CDR3 extends over 12 amino acids. CDR3 sequence: CSTQTEIYGYTF. DNA of the CDR3: TGCAGTACTCAGACAGAGATCTATGGCTACACCTTC.

This chain links TRBV2 with TRBJ2-2; tentatively, D is TRBD1 or TRBD2 (5 bases each). The germline CDR1 and CDR2 sequences are SNHLY and FYNNEI. V lost 6 bases and J 5 bases, leaving 19 bases between the germline ends. CDR3 length: 16 amino acids. The chain's CDR3 is CASSDRGRVGTGELFF. The CDR3 nucleotides read TGTGCCAGCAGCGACCGGGGCCGAGTTGGTACCGGGGAGCTGTTTTTT.

Ten or more counts support this clonotype. The rearrangement uses TRBV15 and TRBJ2-5; no firm D call. CDR3 length equals 15 residues. Germline V gene data show CDR1 as LNHNV and CDR2 as YYDKDF (reference sequence). The germline V and J ends were trimmed by 4 bases and 1 base, with 13 bases remaining between them. The CDR3 is CATSKTRQAQETQYF. The CDR3 bases are TGTGCCACCAGCAAGACGCGTCAGGCCCAAGAGACCCAGTACTTC.